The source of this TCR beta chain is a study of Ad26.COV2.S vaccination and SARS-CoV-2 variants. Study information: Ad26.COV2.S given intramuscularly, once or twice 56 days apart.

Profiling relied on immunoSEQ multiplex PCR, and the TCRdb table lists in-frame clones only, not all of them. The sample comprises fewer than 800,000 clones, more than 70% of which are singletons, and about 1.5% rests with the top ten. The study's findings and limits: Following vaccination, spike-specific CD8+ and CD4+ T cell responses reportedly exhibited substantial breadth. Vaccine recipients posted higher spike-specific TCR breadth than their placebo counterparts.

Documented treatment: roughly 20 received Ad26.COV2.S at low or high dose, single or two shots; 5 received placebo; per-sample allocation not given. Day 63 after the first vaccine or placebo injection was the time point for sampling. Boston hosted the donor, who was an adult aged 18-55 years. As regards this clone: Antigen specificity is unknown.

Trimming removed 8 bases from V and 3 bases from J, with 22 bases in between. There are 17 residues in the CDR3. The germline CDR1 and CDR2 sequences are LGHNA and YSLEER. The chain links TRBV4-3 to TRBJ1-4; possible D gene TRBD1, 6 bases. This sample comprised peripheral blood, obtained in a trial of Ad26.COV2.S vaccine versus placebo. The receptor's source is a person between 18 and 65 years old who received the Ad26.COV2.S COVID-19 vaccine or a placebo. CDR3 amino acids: CASSPVQGQGANEKLFF. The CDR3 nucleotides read TGCGCCAGCTCCCCTGTACAGGGCCAAGGGGCTAATGAAAAACTGTTTTTT.